This TCR beta chain was recovered during a study of vaccination effects on CD4 cells after COVID-19. Expansion with viral peptide pools was applied to antigen-specific CD4+ T cells by the ViraFEST assay prior to sequencing. When around 10 days of culture had elapsed, CD4+ T cells were isolated. Previously uninfected by SARS-CoV-2, the vaccine recipients also showed negative nucleocapsid antibodies. The culture medium for roughly 1.9 million PBMC per well included roughly 10 IU/ml IL-2 and 8.5 to 10 ug/ml peptides. Method: immunoSEQ multiplex PCR; TCRdb's copy keeps in-frame clones and lacks some. The sample holds 25,000 to 35,000 clones, over 70% seen once. As for this clone: What it binds is not known.

The starting material was CD4+ T cells from PBMCs cultured with SARS-CoV-2 spike peptides, obtained before COVID-19 vaccination. The clonotype originates from a human donor who received a COVID-19 vaccine.

The CDR3 DNA sequence: TGTGCCAGCAGCTCCCAGCCGGGACTAGCCGACACCGGGGAGCTGTTTTTT. Translating gives CASSSQPGLADTGELFF. This sequence joins TRBV7-8 and TRBJ2-2; TRBD2 agrees at 9 bases. Germline V lookup: CDR1 SGHVS, CDR2 FQNEAQ. The CDR3 is 17 amino acids. V lost 4 bases and J lost 3; bases outside the gene matches: 9.